The present TCR beta chain was sequenced within a study of CD8+CD57+ T cells in acquired aplastic anemia. In the study overall: Isolated CD4+ and CD8+ cells, once sorted, yielded DNA averaging about 3.2 ug.

Genomic DNA acted as the template from which TCR beta VDJ combination and CDR3 sequence profiling were carried out. TCRdb recomputed calls from the reads with MiXCR, one row per CDR3 protein. This sample has about 160,000 distinct CDR3 sequences, with approximately 51% found just once. In patients chosen for sequencing, flow cytometry had shown CD8+CD57+ cell expansion. Severe acquired aplastic anemia affected all patients. This clonotype was counted at least ten times. Its cognate antigen is unknown. V shed 10 bases, J shed 3 bases, and the junction held 6 bases outside the gene matches. The CDR3 sequence is 14 residues long. Study observations and caveats: Roughly 29 was the count of CD8+ CDR3 sequences that patients shared with controls.

The sequencing sample was made of sorted CD4+, CD8+, or CD8+CD57+ T cells (not recorded which) from PBMCs. The chain uses TRBV12-3 or TRBV12-4 and TRBJ2-1; 10 bases agree with TRBD2. The sequence was collected from a human donor with aplastic anemia. The CDR3 nucleotides are TGTGCCATGAGCGGGGGGGCAATCTACAATGAGCAGTTCTTC. Translating it yields CAMSGGAIYNEQFF.